This TCR beta chain was obtained from a study of blood T cell repertoires in COVID-19. Study background: COVID-19 samples, acute and convalescent, were from the United States, Italy and Spain. T cells, B-cell-depleted T cells, or PBMCs supplied cDNA or gDNA.

As originally analysed: Counts of nucleated cells, estimated from reference gene primer amplification, were obtained. Clones were sequenced by immunoSEQ multiplex PCR, and TCRdb holds only the in-frame ones, with some missing. V, J and clone size are those of that table, while D and trimming were read from the DNA. The sample consists of 60,000 to 80,000 clones, roughly 88% of them appearing once. The V segment lost 4 bases and the J segment 7 bases; nucleotides outside the gene matches: 5. The CDR3 has 15 residues. Germline V gives CDR1 MNHEY, CDR2 SMNVEV (reference sequence). The material sequenced was peripheral blood. V usage is TRBV27 and J usage is TRBJ2-3; TRBD2 agrees at 13 bases. The source is a human donor in a cohort sampled during active COVID-19. CDR3 loop: CASSSGTSGENTQYF. CDR3 in DNA: TGTGCCAGCAGTTCCGGGACTAGCGGGGAGAATACGCAGTATTTT.